This TCR beta chain was observed in a study of T cell responses to AZD1222 COVID-19 vaccine. The table came from immunoSEQ multiplex PCR; TCRdb's copy has only in-frame clones and leaves some out. The sample consists of 95,000 to 100,000 clones, 88% of them appearing once. Here the sequenced sample was peripheral blood, taken 28 days after the second AZD1222 dose. This sequence originates from an adult who received the AZD1222 COVID-19 vaccine.

The CDR3 coding sequence is TGTGCCAGCAGTTTAGGGACAGGGGGTCGGACTGAAGCTTTCTTT. Translating it yields CASSLGTGGRTEAFF. This rearrangement joins TRBV28 to TRBJ1-1; 11 bases are shared with TRBD1. The CDR3 spans 15 residues. In germline, CDR1 is MDHEN, CDR2 SYDVKM. Trimming removed 2 bases from V and 5 bases from J; junction bases left unmatched: 4.